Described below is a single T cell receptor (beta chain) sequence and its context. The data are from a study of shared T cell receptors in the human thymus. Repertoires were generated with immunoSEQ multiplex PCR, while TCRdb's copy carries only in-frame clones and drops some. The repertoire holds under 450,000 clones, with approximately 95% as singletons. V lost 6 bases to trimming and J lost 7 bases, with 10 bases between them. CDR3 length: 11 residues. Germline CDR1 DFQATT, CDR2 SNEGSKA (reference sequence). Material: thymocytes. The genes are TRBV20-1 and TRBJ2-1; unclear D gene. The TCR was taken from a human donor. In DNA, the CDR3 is TGCAGTGCCGAACACCCGAATGAGCAGTTCTTC. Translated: CSAEHPNEQFF.